This entry is about one T cell receptor beta chain. Per the original data handling: Estimates of nucleated cell counts were drawn from the amplification of reference gene primers. The data were produced by immunoSEQ multiplex PCR, yet TCRdb's version contains in-frame clones alone and is incomplete. That table gives V, J and clone size, and the DNA gave D and trimming. This sample has 150,000 or so clones, with around 87% found just once. The sample originates from a study of blood T cell repertoires in COVID-19. Whole-study context: Collection of acute and convalescent COVID-19 samples took place in the United States, Italy and Spain. From T cells, B-cell-depleted T cells, or PBMCs came the material, which was cDNA or gDNA.

Germline lookup yields CDR1 WNHNN and CDR2 SYGVQD (reference sequence). The CDR3 is 18 residues long. Trimming took 5 bases from V and 0 from J; bases not matched to a gene: 10. This clonotype was sampled from a man older than 75 with acute or convalescent COVID-19. Sequencing was done on a sample of peripheral blood. V is TRBV10-1 and J is TRBJ2-3, with TRBD2 matching 11 bases. The CDR3 loop reads CASSSTSGTRASTDTQYF. In nucleotides, the CDR3 is TGCGCCAGCAGTTCGACTAGCGGGACTCGGGCAAGCACAGATACGCAGTATTTT.